Sequencing of this T cell receptor (beta chain) was carried out in a study of T cell responses to AZD1222 COVID-19 vaccine. Whole-study findings and limits: At baseline, just five to seven AZD1222 recipients tested seropositive. Per reports, nearly half of all spike-specific TCRs target regions that are unmutated in variants. Spike regions recognized by vaccine-associated CD4 TCRs spanned the protein, led by 160-218 and 743-854.

Libraries were prepared by immunoSEQ multiplex PCR; TCRdb keeps only in-frame clonotypes and omits some of them. This sample yields around 120,000 clones, of which roughly 91% are seen a single time; around 5.1% belongs to the top ten. Second-dose recipients at about 4 or about 12 weeks were treated as one pooled group. This CDR3 is built from 14 residues. Germline V gene data show CDR1 as SGHRS and CDR2 as YFSETQ. V shed 3 bases and J 2 bases; nucleotides not matched to a gene: 5. About this clone: What it recognizes is unknown.

Sequenced material: peripheral blood, taken 28 days after the second AZD1222 dose. This chain joins TRBV5-1 and TRBJ2-7, with 7 bases aligning to TRBD1. The receptor was derived from an adult who received the AZD1222 COVID-19 vaccine. This chain's CDR3 is CASSSGTAAYEQYF. The CDR3 region has the DNA TGCGCCAGCAGCTCCGGGACAGCCGCCTACGAGCAGTACTTC.